Sequencing of this TCR beta chain was carried out in a study of T cell clones after liver transplantation. The overall study: Samples came from ITN030ST, which attempted immunosuppression withdrawal within 2 years of liver transplantation. As an antigen-independent comparator, third-party-reactive TCRbeta sequences came from pre-transplant mixed lymphocyte reactions. Timepoints were pre-transplant, pre-withdrawal, and after withdrawal was completed or failed.

J gave up 4 bases and V 6 bases, and 20 bases lay outside the gene matches. The CDR3 covers 18 residues. Per the germline V gene, CDR1 is LNHDA and CDR2 is SQIVND (reference sequence). Assay: immunoSEQ multiplex PCR; the TCRdb copy retains only in-frame clones and omits some. The table includes about 78,000 clones, over 70% detected once. The rearrangement links TRBV19 to TRBJ2-7; 8 nucleotides align to TRBD1. The starting material was CD4+ T cells from blood, obtained before liver transplant. The sequence was collected from a human donor who received a liver transplant. DNA for the CDR3: TGTGCCAGTAGCTATCGACAGGGGTCCCAAAATGCGGGATACGAGCAGTACTTC. Translated, it gives CASSYRQGSQNAGYEQYF.